The 6 T cell receptor beta chains below come from one sample, sequenced in a study of B cell selection in AIRE deficiency. CD4+CD127+ cells were sorted as the conventional CD4 T cells. Only in-frame clones appear in the TCRdb table, and some are missing; sequencing was by immunoSEQ multiplex PCR. The data show tens of thousands of clones, around 95% seen once. Sequencing was carried out using CD4+CD127+ conventional T cells sorted from PBMCs. The receptors shown here come from a human donor in good health.

The V gene is TRBV2, the J gene TRBJ2-7; weak D call: TRBD2 (6 bases). Deletions cut 5 bases from V and 2 bases from J, with 10 bases between. Germline CDR1 is SNHLY and CDR2 is FYNNEI. There are 13 residues in the CDR3. CDR3 loop: CASSLEGAYEQYF. The DNA for the CDR3 is TGTGCCAGCAGTCTGGAGGGTGCCTACGAGCAGTACTTC.

V is TRBV2 and J is TRBJ2-2; D may match TRBD1 or TRBD2 (5 bases each). V was clipped by 7 bases and J by 4 bases, with 13 bases between them. The CDR3 has 14 residues. The germline V gene has CDR1 SNHLY and CDR2 FYNNEI. The CDR3 DNA sequence: TGTGCCAGCAAATTCGGGGACCGCACCGGGGAGCTGTTTTTT. This codes for CASKFGDRTGELFF.

The chain joins TRBV12-2 to TRBJ1-2. TRBV12-2 represents a pseudogene. The CDR3 has 14 residues. The CDR3 DNA is TGTGCAAGTCGCTTAAGGGGGGGTCACTATGGCTACACCTTC. Residues: CASRLRGGHYGYTF.

Note on this clone: Sequence at one end of the junction differs from germline and may be a read error. The chain couples TRBV27 to TRBJ1-1; 7 bases fit TRBD1. CDR3 length: 14 residues. From germline, CDR1 is MNHEY and CDR2 SMNVEV (reference sequence). CDR3 bases: TGTGCCAGCAGGGTACAGGGGCCGAACACTGAAGCTTCCTTT. It is translated as CASRVQGPNTEASF.

This clone came up once. The chain recombines TRBV18 with TRBJ2-2, with D perhaps TRBD2 (5 bases). The CDR3 is made up of 16 amino acids. Deletions cut 0 bases from V and 4 bases from J, with 12 bases between. In germline, CDR1 is KGHSH, CDR2 LQKENI. The CDR3 DNA reads as TGTGCCAGCTCACCACCGGAGGTGAGGACCACCGGGGAGCTGTTTTTT. This gives the protein CASSPPEVRTTGELFF.

The chain couples TRBV5-1 to TRBJ2-7; D unresolved. CDR1 is SGHRS and CDR2 is YFSETQ in the germline V gene. The V end was cut by 0 bases, the J end by 0 bases, with 7 bases between. CDR3 size: 14 residues. This CDR3 reads CASSLGGDSYEQYF. The CDR3 bases are TGCGCCAGCAGCTTGGGTGGCGACTCCTACGAGCAGTACTTC.